One and the same sample provided the 22 T cell receptor beta chains below, sequenced in a study of shared clonotypes between healthy human individuals. Selected positively for CCR7 and CD45RO-negative, naive CD8 cells excluded terminally differentiated effector memory CD45RA+ cells. Here immunoSEQ multiplex PCR was the method, and the copy in TCRdb shows in-frame clones only, minus some. The sample yields roughly 650,000 clones, approximately 96% seen once. Sequenced: naive CD8+ T cells sorted from blood. These receptors originate from a woman aged 25 to 39 in good health.

The rearrangement joins TRBV27 to TRBJ1-3; a possible D gene is TRBD1 (6 bases). The CDR3 has 15 amino acids. CDR1 and CDR2 from the germline V gene are MNHEY and SMNVEV (reference sequence). V was shortened by 4 bases and J by 4 bases, with 14 bases between the two germline ends. CDR3 loop: CASSSQGGRGNTIYF. CDR3 bases: TGTGCCAGCAGTTCCCAAGGGGGGCGCGGAAACACCATATATTTT.

The V gene is TRBV19, the J gene TRBJ2-1; D ambiguous. The germline V gene has CDR1 LNHDA and CDR2 SQIVND (reference sequence). V lost 1 base and J lost 5, with 3 bases in between. CDR3 length: 12 residues. CDR3 loop: CASSIGHNEQFF. For the CDR3, the DNA is TGTGCCAGTAGTATAGGGCACAATGAGCAGTTCTTC.

The gene calls are TRBV7-6 and TRBJ2-7; TRBD2 matches at 10 bases. J was trimmed by 9 bases and V by 2 bases; bases with no gene match: 7. The length of the CDR3 is 14 residues. Germline V lookup: CDR1 SGHVS, CDR2 FNYEAQ. The DNA of the CDR3 is TGTGCCAGCAGCTTAAGGAGCGGGAGGGTAGGGCAGTACTTC. It translates to CASSLRSGRVGQYF.

The chain uses TRBV11-2 and TRBJ2-7, with D perhaps TRBD1 or TRBD2 (5 bases each). Germline V gives CDR1 SGHAT, CDR2 FQNNGV. The length of the CDR3 is 13 residues. The germline V and J ends were trimmed by 1 base and 5 bases, with 9 bases remaining between them. Written as DNA, the CDR3 is TGTGCCAGCAGCTTAGGGGGACGTAACGAGCAGTACTTC. Translation: CASSLGGRNEQYF.

This rearrangement joins TRBV7-8 to TRBJ2-3; 8 bases match TRBD2. Germline-derived CDR1 and CDR2 are SGHVS and FQNEAQ. There are 15 residues in the CDR3. The trim removed 3 bases at V and 3 bases at J, leaving 5 bases unmatched. The DNA for the CDR3 is TGTGCCAGCAGCTTTGGACTAGCCGAAACAGATACGCAGTATTTT. The encoded protein is CASSFGLAETDTQYF.

This chain joins TRBV27 and TRBJ2-3; TRBD2 aligns across 9 bases. The CDR3 runs 17 residues. CDR1 and CDR2 (germline): MNHEY, SMNVEV (reference sequence). Trimming took 6 bases from V and 1 from J; bases not matched to a gene: 11. The chain's CDR3 is CASSPLATSGRTDTQYF. CDR3 in DNA: TGTGCCAGCAGCCCCCTAGCGACTAGCGGTCGCACAGATACGCAGTATTTT.

The chain is built from TRBV5-1 and TRBJ2-1; D uncertain. Per germline, CDR1 SGHRS and CDR2 YFSETQ. This CDR3 comprises 13 residues. Trimming left V 5 bases short and J 0 bases short, with 6 bases between. The CDR3 protein is CASRPSSYNEQFF. CDR3 nucleotide sequence: TGCGCCAGCAGACCCAGCTCCTACAATGAGCAGTTCTTC.

The J gene is TRBJ2-2, the V gene TRBV9; D may be TRBD1 (6 bases). The CDR3 is 14 amino acids. Trimming removed 0 bases from V and 6 bases from J, with 9 bases in between. Per germline, CDR1 SGDLS and CDR2 YYNGEE. The CDR3 region has the DNA TGTGCCAGCAGCGTAGGGGGGCCCGCCGGGGAGCTGTTTTTT. It translates to CASSVGGPAGELFF.

This chain connects TRBV27 to TRBJ2-3; 11 bases are a match to TRBD2. The germline V gene encodes CDR1 MNHEY and CDR2 SMNVEV (reference sequence). V gave up 9 bases and J gave up 4 bases; unmatched junction bases: 6. This CDR3 has 14 residues. CDR3 in DNA: TGTGCCAGTCTCACTAGCGGGAGCGCAGATACGCAGTATTTT. Translating gives CASLTSGSADTQYF.

This clone was picked up one time. The chain joins TRBV5-6 to TRBJ1-3; TRBD1 matches at 8 bases. From germline, CDR1 is SGHDT and CDR2 YYEEEE. The V segment lost 2 bases and the J segment 6 bases; nucleotides outside the gene matches: 4. The CDR3 spans 14 residues. The CDR3 nucleotides read TGTGCCAGCAGCTTACAGGGGGATCTAAACACCATATATTTT. It is translated as CASSLQGDLNTIYF.

This clone was counted between two and nine times. The chain links TRBV28 to TRBJ1-5; D is ambiguous. The V gene lost 5 bases and the J gene lost 0 bases, with 11 bases spanning the gap. CDR1 and CDR2 from the germline V gene are MDHEN and SYDVKM. The length of the CDR3 is 15 residues. As DNA, the CDR3 is TGTGCCAGCAGTGAGAGTTGGGATAGCAATCAGCCCCAGCATTTT. It is translated as CASSESWDSNQPQHF. The variable domain in full, with the rest retrieved from reference TRBV28 and TRBJ1-5, is DVKVTQSSRYLVKRTGEKVFLECVQDMDHENMFWYRQDPGLGLRLIYFSYDVKMKEKGDIPEGYSVSREKKERFSLILESASTNQTSMYLCASSESWDSNQPQHFGDGTRLSIL.

The J gene is TRBJ2-7, the V gene TRBV7-8; D gene uncertain. Trimming removed 2 bases from V and 0 bases from J, with 8 bases in between. Germline V gives CDR1 SGHVS, CDR2 FQNEAQ. The CDR3 has 14 residues. In DNA, the CDR3 is TGTGCCAGCAGCTTATTCGTAGCCTCCTACGAGCAGTACTTC. Translation gives CASSLFVASYEQYF.

The chain links TRBV7-9 to TRBJ2-5, with TRBD2 matching over 8 bases. Unmatched junction bases numbered 12, after V lost 6 bases and J lost 0 bases. Germline assignment: CDR1 SEHNR and CDR2 FQNEAQ (reference sequence). CDR3 size: 17 residues. The CDR3 coding sequence is TGTGCCAGCAGGATCGGGGGGGGCCCAGAGTACCAAGAGACCCAGTACTTC. Its protein is CASRIGGGPEYQETQYF.

The CDR3 protein is CASSFRQGYEQYF. CDR3 nucleotide sequence: TGTGCCAGCAGCTTTAGACAGGGTTACGAGCAGTACTTC. This chain uses TRBV9 with TRBJ2-7, with 7 positions matching TRBD1. This CDR3 is built from 13 residues. Germline V CDR1 and CDR2: SGDLS, YYNGEE. The J segment lost 4 bases and the V segment lost 4 bases, leaving 5 bases of the junction unmatched.

The chain uses TRBV4-1 and TRBJ2-7, with 7 bases aligning to TRBD1. There are 14 residues in the CDR3. From germline, CDR1 is MGHRA and CDR2 YSYEKL. The V and J ends lost 6 bases and 1 base, in that order; junction bases with no gene match: 6. The CDR3 loop is CASSRGQDSYEQYF. The CDR3 bases are TGCGCCAGCAGTCGTGGACAGGATTCCTACGAGCAGTACTTC.

This rearrangement joins TRBV27 to TRBJ2-3, with TRBD2 matching 13 bases. This CDR3 spans 19 amino acids. The V segment lost 4 bases and the J segment 1 base; nucleotides outside the gene matches: 11. Germline V gene sequence: CDR1 MNHEY, CDR2 SMNVEV (reference sequence). The CDR3, as DNA: TGTGCCAGCAGTTCCACTCCGGGACTAGCGGGAACTGGCACAGATACGCAGTATTTT. Translating it yields CASSSTPGLAGTGTDTQYF.

The V call is TRBV19, the J call TRBJ1-5; the D is unclear. Germline CDR1 LNHDA, CDR2 SQIVND (reference sequence). The CDR3 totals 14 residues. With 4 bases removed from V and 5 bases from J, the gap between germline ends came to 12 bases. The CDR3 DNA is TGTGCCAGTAGTACGATTCTATACGATCAGCCCCAGCATTTT. Amino acids: CASSTILYDQPQHF.

In its sample, this clone was seen once. J is TRBJ2-1 and V is TRBV27, with 8 bases identical to TRBD1. The trim removed 6 bases at V and 9 bases at J, leaving 4 bases unmatched. The CDR3 covers 12 residues. The V gene's germline CDR1 is MNHEY and CDR2 SMNVEV (reference sequence). The CDR3 nucleotides read TGTGCCAGCAGATCAGGGGGCAGTGAGCAGTTCTTC. Amino acid sequence: CASRSGGSEQFF.

The rearrangement uses TRBV5-6 and TRBJ1-5; D gene unclear. The length of the CDR3 is 13 residues. Trimming took 4 bases from V and 5 from J, leaving 10 bases between them. The germline V gene has CDR1 SGHDT and CDR2 YYEEEE. CDR3 bases: TGTGCCAGCAGCGCCGGGTACTATCAGCCCCAGCATTTT. Translating it yields CASSAGYYQPQHF.

This rearrangement joins TRBV19 to TRBJ2-7; 8 bases map to TRBD1. From germline, CDR1 is LNHDA and CDR2 SQIVND (reference sequence). The length of the CDR3 is 16 residues. With V trimmed by 3 bases and J by 1 base, 8 bases remained unmatched. The CDR3 here is CASSMLGTGRSYEQYF. The CDR3 bases are TGTGCCAGTAGTATGCTCGGGACAGGCCGTTCCTACGAGCAGTACTTC.

This sequence joins TRBV28 and TRBJ1-3, with D possibly TRBD1 on 6 matching bases. The V gene lost 4 bases and the J gene lost 0 bases, with 13 bases spanning the gap. This CDR3 is 16 amino acids long. CDR1 is MDHEN, CDR2 SYDVKM, per germline. The CDR3 sequence: CASSSYRETSGNTIYF. The DNA for the CDR3 is TGTGCCAGCAGTTCGTACAGGGAGACCTCTGGAAACACCATATATTTT.

In regard to this clone: A read error may account for a junction end that differs from germline. The chain links TRBV11-3 to TRBJ1-2; 8 bases match TRBD1. This CDR3 spans 17 amino acids. Germline values: CDR1 SGHNT, CDR2 YENEEA. The CDR3 loop is CASRLILRGPGGPGYTF. CDR3 DNA sequence: TGTGCCAGCCGCTTAATCCTTCGAGGGCCAGGGGGCCCTGGCTACACCTTC.